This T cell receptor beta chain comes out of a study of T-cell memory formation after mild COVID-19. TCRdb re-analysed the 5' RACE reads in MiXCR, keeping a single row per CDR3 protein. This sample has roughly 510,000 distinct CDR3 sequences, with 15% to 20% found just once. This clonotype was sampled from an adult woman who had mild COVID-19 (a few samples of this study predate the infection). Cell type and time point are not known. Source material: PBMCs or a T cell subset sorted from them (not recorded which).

The chain's CDR3 is CSVDIRGGAEQYF. CDR3 sequence (DNA): TGCAGCGTTGATATAAGGGGCGGGGCCGAGCAGTACTTC. The J gene is TRBJ2-7, the V gene TRBV29-1; TRBD2 is a possible D gene (6 bases). Germline CDR1 reads SQVTM; CDR2 reads ANQGSEA. The CDR3 sequence is 13 residues long. Deletions cut 3 bases from V and 6 bases from J, with 15 bases between.